These T cell receptor beta chains were read from a single sample in a study of blood T cells in healthy people across ages. TCRdb reprocessed the 5' RACE reads via MiXCR and lists one record per CDR3 protein. The sample shows around 2 million distinct CDR3 sequences, 35% to 50% of them seen only once. The sample was blood. The receptors derive from a human donor in good health. The CDR3 runs from the conserved cysteine through the conserved F or W. A D gene is named only where the DNA matches it firmly. Size tells how often a clone was seen (once, few, many) or the class of an expanded clone, and some rows leave it out.

CDR3aa	CDR3nt	d_gene	v_gene	abundance	j_gene
CASSGAGVDTQYF	TGTGCCAGCAGTGGGGCAGGGGTAGATACGCAGTATTTT	.	TRBV2	few	TRBJ2-3
CASSEGALTEAFF	TGTGCCAGCAGTGAAGGGGCGTTGACTGAAGCTTTCTTT	.	TRBV6-1	.	TRBJ1-1
CSAAGTGVEQYF	TGCAGTGCCGCCGGGACAGGAGTCGAGCAGTACTTC	TRBD1	TRBV20-1	.	TRBJ2-7
CASSLGVRMGPESYEQYF	TGTGCCAGCAGCTTAGGAGTAAGGATGGGGCCGGAGAGCTACGAGCAGTACTTC	.	TRBV7-9	.	TRBJ2-7
CASSYSTSGGLETQYF	TGTGCCAGCAGTTACTCGACCAGCGGGGGGTTGGAGACCCAGTACTTC	TRBD2	TRBV6-2/TRBV6-3	few	TRBJ2-5
CASSPGFGGAIEAFF	TGCGCCAGCAGCCCAGGATTTGGGGGCGCGATTGAAGCTTTCTTT	.	TRBV4-1	.	TRBJ1-1
CASSDTLRGHEQYF	TGTGCCAGCAGTGACACCCTAAGGGGTCACGAGCAGTACTTC	.	TRBV25-1	few	TRBJ2-7
CSARDPAGGSYNEQFF	TGCAGTGCTAGAGATCCGGCGGGGGGCTCCTACAATGAGCAGTTCTTC	TRBD2	TRBV20-1	few	TRBJ2-1
CASRPPGLAGDTQYF	TGTGCCAGCCGCCCCCCCGGACTAGCGGGGGATACGCAGTATTTT	TRBD2	TRBV7-8	.	TRBJ2-3
CASSREGLAGGDEQFF	TGCGCCAGCAGCCGAGAGGGACTAGCGGGGGGGGATGAGCAGTTCTTC	TRBD2	TRBV4-3	few	TRBJ2-1
CASSLDQDGTEDGYTF	TGTGCCAGCAGCTTAGATCAAGACGGGACAGAGGATGGCTACACCTTC	TRBD1	TRBV11-3	.	TRBJ1-2
CAISESVGGSQYYTDTQYF	TGTGCCATCAGTGAGAGTGTCGGTGGCAGCCAATATTACACAGATACGCAGTATTTT	.	TRBV10-3	.	TRBJ2-3
CAIKGTDTQYF	TGTGCCATCAAAGGGACAGATACGCAGTATTTT	.	TRBV10-3	.	TRBJ2-3
CASSSGGRSEKLFF	TGTGCCAGCAGCTCGGGGGGCAGGTCGGAAAAACTGTTTTTT	.	TRBV7-9	.	TRBJ1-4
CASSLLGQLGYTF	TGTGCCAGCAGCTTATTAGGGCAGCTGGGCTACACCTTC	.	TRBV7-2	few	TRBJ1-2
CSGTYYNEQYF	TGCAGTGGGACCTATTACAATGAGCAGTACTTC	.	TRBV20-1	.	TRBJ2-7
CATSDLKRGEVNEQFF	TGTGCCACCAGTGATTTGAAGCGGGGGGAGGTCAATGAGCAGTTCTTC	TRBD2	TRBV24-1	once	TRBJ2-1
CASSQDRRYLYF	TGCGCCAGCAGCCAAGATAGACGGTATTTGTATTTT	.	TRBV4-3	few	TRBJ2-3
CASSLRGGVLAWNEQFF	TGTGCCAGCAGCTTACGGGGCGGCGTACTAGCGTGGAATGAGCAGTTCTTC	TRBD2	TRBV7-8	.	TRBJ2-1
CSARDRDRAAYEQYF	TGCAGTGCTAGAGACCGGGACAGGGCAGCCTACGAGCAGTACTTC	TRBD1	TRBV20-1	few	TRBJ2-7
CASSQYGLFTEQFF	TGTGCCAGCAGCCAATACGGACTATTCACTGAGCAGTTCTTC	.	TRBV14	.	TRBJ2-1
CASSRAGGLTYNEQFF	TGTGCCAGCAGTAGAGCGGGGGGTCTAACCTACAATGAGCAGTTCTTC	TRBD2	TRBV12-3/TRBV12-4	.	TRBJ2-1
CASSPTWGASSYNEQFF	TGTGCCAGCAGTCCCACCTGGGGGGCCAGCTCCTACAATGAGCAGTTCTTC	.	TRBV25-1	.	TRBJ2-1
CASSPTDSLKYEQYF	TGCGCCAGCAGCCCGACGGACAGCTTGAAATACGAGCAGTACTTC	.	TRBV5-1	.	TRBJ2-7
CASSSRGITYEQYF	TGTGCCAGCAGTTCCCGAGGGATTACGTACGAGCAGTACTTC	.	TRBV12-3/TRBV12-4	few	TRBJ2-7
CASSMDRLYNYGYTF	TGTGCCAGCAGCATGGACAGGCTCTATAACTATGGCTACACCTTC	TRBD1	TRBV14	few	TRBJ1-2
CASSQDSWTDAFF	TGCGCCAGCAGCCAAGACTCTTGGACTGATGCTTTCTTT	.	TRBV4-3	.	TRBJ1-1
CASSLIAGVQETQYF	TGTGCCAGCAGCTTAATAGCGGGGGTGCAAGAGACCCAGTACTTC	TRBD2	TRBV7-2	few	TRBJ2-5
CSVSARNYGYTF	TGCAGCGTCTCCGCTCGGAACTATGGCTACACCTTC	.	TRBV29-1	many	TRBJ1-2
CASSLLGDSSCEQYF	TGCGCCAGCAGCTTGCTCGGGGACAGCTCCTGCGAGCAGTACTTC	TRBD1	TRBV5-1	.	TRBJ2-7
CSVVGGGAAYNEQFF	TGCAGCGTTGTAGGTGGGGGGGCCGCCTACAATGAGCAGTTCTTC	.	TRBV29-1	few	TRBJ2-1
CASSLRVGNTGELFF	TGTGCCAGCAGCTTAAGAGTGGGGAACACCGGGGAGCTGTTTTTT	.	TRBV7-2	.	TRBJ2-2
CSASPVVGADTQYF	TGCAGTGCTAGCCCTGTAGTTGGGGCAGATACGCAGTATTTT	.	TRBV20-1	few	TRBJ2-3
CASSPLSGVVKNIQYF	TGTGCCAGCAGTCCCTTAAGTGGGGTCGTCAAAAACATTCAGTACTTC	.	TRBV2	few	TRBJ2-4
CASSKTGVGQPQHF	TGTGCCAGCAGTAAGACAGGGGTCGGTCAGCCCCAGCATTTT	TRBD1	TRBV27	.	TRBJ1-5
CSATPGDYGYTF	TGCAGTGCTACCCCCGGGGACTATGGCTACACCTTC	.	TRBV20-1	.	TRBJ1-2
CASSLAGRRSYEQYF	TGTGCCAGCAGCTTAGCGGGACGGAGATCCTACGAGCAGTACTTC	.	TRBV7-8	few	TRBJ2-7
CSAREPTYEQYF	TGCAGTGCTAGGGAGCCCACCTACGAGCAGTACTTC	.	TRBV20-1	.	TRBJ2-7
CASSRRTGPQNTGELFF	TGTGCCAGCAGCCGCCGGACAGGGCCACAGAACACCGGGGAGCTGTTTTTT	TRBD1	TRBV7-2	.	TRBJ2-2
CATSRDQGEETQYF	TGTGCCACCAGCAGAGATCAGGGGGAAGAGACCCAGTACTTC	TRBD1	TRBV15	.	TRBJ2-5
CASSQTGLTYNEQFF	TGCGCCAGCAGCCAAACAGGGCTGACGTACAATGAGCAGTTCTTC	.	TRBV5-1	few	TRBJ2-1
CASSFGRGLDEQYF	TGTGCCAGCAGTTTCGGCAGGGGCTTAGACGAGCAGTACTTC	.	TRBV28	.	TRBJ2-7
CASSFKGGDNQPQHF	TGTGCCAGCAGCTTTAAAGGGGGGGACAATCAGCCCCAGCATTTT	.	TRBV5-5	few	TRBJ1-5
CASSVARGGETQYF	TGTGCCAGCAGCGTAGCAAGGGGAGGGGAGACCCAGTACTTC	TRBD2	TRBV9	.	TRBJ2-5
CASSGIRSTTDTQYF	TGTGCCAGCAGTGGAATCCGGAGTACCACAGATACGCAGTATTTT	.	TRBV2	once	TRBJ2-3
CSAGLMGTF	TGCAGTGCAGGCCTCATGGGCACCTTC	.	TRBV20-1	.	TRBJ1-2
CASSLRSGGIADTQYF	TGTGCCAGCAGCTTACGGAGCGGGGGGATAGCAGATACGCAGTATTTT	TRBD2	TRBV7-2	few	TRBJ2-3
CASSLRSRGYGYTF	TGTGCCAGCAGCCTGCGGTCACGGGGTTATGGCTACACCTTC	.	TRBV6-6	.	TRBJ1-2
CAWSPGGLYGYTF	TGTGCCTGGAGTCCGGGGGGACTCTATGGCTACACCTTC	.	TRBV30	.	TRBJ1-2
CASSFPKTGNYGYTF	TGTGCCAGCAGCTTTCCAAAGACAGGGAACTATGGCTACACCTTC	TRBD1	TRBV5-6	few	TRBJ1-2
CANSLQDHNEKLFF	TGCGCCAACAGCTTACAGGACCATAATGAAAAACTGTTTTTT	.	TRBV5-1	.	TRBJ1-4
CASSLRGYEAFF	TGTGCCAGCAGCTTAAGGGGTTACGAAGCTTTCTTT	.	TRBV7-2	once	TRBJ1-1
CASGEPYGYTF	TGTGCCAGCGGAGAACCCTATGGCTACACCTTC	.	TRBV27	few	TRBJ1-2
CASSRQAAGELFF	TGTGCCAGCAGCCGTCAGGCGGCCGGGGAGCTGTTTTTT	.	TRBV5-6	.	TRBJ2-2
CSARVGSWAGGGEQFF	TGCAGTGCTAGAGTTGGCAGTTGGGCGGGGGGTGGTGAGCAGTTCTTC	TRBD2	TRBV20-1	.	TRBJ2-1
CSARDPGTSPDTQYF	TGCAGTGCTAGAGACCCCGGGACTAGCCCAGATACGCAGTATTTT	TRBD2	TRBV20-1	.	TRBJ2-3
CASSFPLAGSFSTDTQYF	TGTGCCAGCAGCTTTCCCCTAGCGGGCTCCTTTAGCACAGATACGCAGTATTTT	TRBD2	TRBV7-9	.	TRBJ2-3
CASSPTEVLRSYEQYF	TGTGCCAGCAGCCCTACGGAGGTACTCCGGAGCTACGAGCAGTACTTC	.	TRBV6-2/TRBV6-3	few	TRBJ2-7